This T cell receptor (beta chain) was sequenced for a study of blood T cell repertoires in COVID-19. Study-wide background: Spain, Italy and the United States supplied samples that represented acute and convalescent COVID-19. T cells, B-cell-depleted T cells, or PBMCs supplied cDNA or gDNA.

V was pared by 2 bases and J by 1 base, with 17 bases between. The CDR3 extends over 18 amino acids. As handled by the study authors: The authors estimated nucleated cell counts from reference gene primer amplification. The repertoire was sequenced with immunoSEQ multiplex PCR; TCRdb's copy has only in-frame clones and lacks some. V and J calls and clone size are given by that table; D and trimming were obtained from the DNA. Of approximately 140,000 clones listed, approximately 88% are singletons. This clone has only one observation. Sequenced input: peripheral blood. This chain connects TRBV23-1 to TRBJ1-4, with a possible D match to TRBD1 (5 bases). TRBV23-1 is annotated as an ORF whose role is uncertain. This clonotype was sampled from a human donor in a cohort sampled during active COVID-19. CDR3 sequence reads: CASSQTLEGVQTNEKLFF. CDR3 DNA: TGCGCCAGCAGTCAAACCTTAGAAGGGGTCCAAACTAATGAAAAACTGTTTTTT.